This record concerns one T cell receptor beta chain sequence. Its antigen is not identified. The data stem from a study of shared clonotypes between healthy human individuals. Across the study: Aged 18 to 49, the donors were a couple of women and a few men. Overall study results and limits: The researchers took only blood, and tissue repertoires probably look different. The represented genetic and exposure-history diversity was limited by the small number of donors.

Sequencing was at deep level. Libraries were prepared by immunoSEQ multiplex PCR; TCRdb keeps only in-frame clonotypes and omits some of them. The data show under 350,000 clones, more than 75% seen once. V was clipped by 4 bases and J by 2 bases; unmatched bases: 1. This CDR3 is 13 amino acids long. Germline lookup yields CDR1 SQVTM and CDR2 ANQGSEA. This chain links TRBV29-1 with TRBJ2-7, with 11 bases that match TRBD1. The clonotype originates from a man between 18 and 29 years old in good health. Sequencing was done on a sample of memory CD8+ T cells sorted from blood. Subset defined: CD45RO+ cells pooled with CCR7-negative TemRA cells. The CDR3 bases are TGCAGCGTTGGGGGACAGGGGGCCTACGAGCAGTACTTC. Its protein is CSVGGQGAYEQYF.